This T cell receptor beta chain was sequenced during a study of blood T cell repertoires in COVID-19. Overall study: The United States, Italy and Spain were the sources of the acute and convalescent COVID-19 samples. In each case, the material was cDNA or gDNA derived from T cells, B-cell-depleted T cells, or PBMCs.

The V end lost 3 bases, the J end lost 5 bases, and 16 bases lay between the germline ends. CDR3 length: 15 residues. Per the germline V gene, CDR1 is SGHTA and CDR2 is FQGNSA. Per the authors' pipeline: Amplifying reference gene primers gave estimates of nucleated cell counts. Repertoires were generated with immunoSEQ multiplex PCR, while TCRdb's copy carries only in-frame clones and drops some. The V and J calls and clone size come from that table; D and trimming were worked out from the DNA. The table lists about 250,000 clones, around 88% of them singletons. The receptor's source is a man younger than 40 with acute or convalescent COVID-19. The chain employs TRBV7-2 and TRBJ2-5; D perhaps matches TRBD2 (6 bases). The sequencing sample was made of peripheral blood. CDR3 amino acids: CASSFTGTLWETQYF. CDR3 nucleotide sequence: TGTGCCAGCAGCTTCACCGGGACTCTGTGGGAGACCCAGTACTTC.